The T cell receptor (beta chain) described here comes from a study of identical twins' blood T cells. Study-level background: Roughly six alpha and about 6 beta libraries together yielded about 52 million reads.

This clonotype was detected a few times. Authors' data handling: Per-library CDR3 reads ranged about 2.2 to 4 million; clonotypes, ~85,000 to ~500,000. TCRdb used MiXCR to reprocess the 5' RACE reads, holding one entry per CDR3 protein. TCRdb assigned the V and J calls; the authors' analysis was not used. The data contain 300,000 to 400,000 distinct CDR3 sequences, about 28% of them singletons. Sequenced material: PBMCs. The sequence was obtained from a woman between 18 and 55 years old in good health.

CDR3 amino acids: CAISEVTGGSEKLFF. CDR3 DNA: TGTGCCATCAGTGAGGTCACAGGGGGAAGTGAAAAACTGTTTTTT. The chain is built from TRBV10-3 and TRBJ1-4; 8 bases are shared with TRBD1. CDR3 length equals 15 residues. Germline V gene data show CDR1 as ENHRY and CDR2 as SYGVKD. V was pared by 2 bases and J by 7 bases, with 6 bases of the junction left unmatched.